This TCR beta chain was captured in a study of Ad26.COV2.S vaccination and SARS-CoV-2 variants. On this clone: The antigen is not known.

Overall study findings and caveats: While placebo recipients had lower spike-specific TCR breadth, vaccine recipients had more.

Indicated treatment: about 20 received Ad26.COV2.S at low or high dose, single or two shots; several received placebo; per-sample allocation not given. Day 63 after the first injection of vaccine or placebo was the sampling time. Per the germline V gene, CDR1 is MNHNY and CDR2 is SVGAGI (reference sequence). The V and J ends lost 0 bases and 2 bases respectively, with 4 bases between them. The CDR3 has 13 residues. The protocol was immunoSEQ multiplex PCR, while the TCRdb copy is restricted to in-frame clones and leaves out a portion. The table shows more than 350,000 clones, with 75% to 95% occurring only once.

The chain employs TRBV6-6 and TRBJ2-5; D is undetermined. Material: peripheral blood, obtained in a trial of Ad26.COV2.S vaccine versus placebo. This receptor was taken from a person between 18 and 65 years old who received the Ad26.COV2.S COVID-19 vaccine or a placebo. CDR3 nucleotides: TGTGCCAGCAGTTACTCGCGTCAAGAGACCCAGTACTTC. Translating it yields CASSYSRQETQYF.